This T cell receptor beta chain was identified during a study of control samples from healthy donors and cancer patients. Some clones are missing from TCRdb's copy, which holds only in-frame ones; the method was immunoSEQ multiplex PCR. The sample lists 160,000 or so clones; roughly 92% were seen once. Per the germline V gene, CDR1 is LNHDA and CDR2 is SQIVND (reference sequence). The CDR3 totals 16 residues. The V end was cut by 4 bases, the J end by 2 bases, with 17 bases between. The V gene is TRBV19, the J gene TRBJ1-2; the D gene is possibly TRBD1 (5 bases). The source of this sequence is a man aged 50 to 60 in good health. The sample comprised blood. CDR3 protein: CASSKGQGLVNYGYTF. DNA for the CDR3: TGTGCCAGTAGTAAAGGGCAGGGTCTCGTCAACTATGGCTACACCTTC. Together with reference TRBV19 and TRBJ1-2, the CDR3 gives the full variable domain: DGGITQSPKYLFRKEGQNVTLSCEQNLNHDAMYWYRQDPGQGLRLIYYSQIVNDFQKGDIAEGYSVSREKKESFPLTVTSAQKNPTAFYLCASSKGQGLVNYGYTFGSGTRLTVV.